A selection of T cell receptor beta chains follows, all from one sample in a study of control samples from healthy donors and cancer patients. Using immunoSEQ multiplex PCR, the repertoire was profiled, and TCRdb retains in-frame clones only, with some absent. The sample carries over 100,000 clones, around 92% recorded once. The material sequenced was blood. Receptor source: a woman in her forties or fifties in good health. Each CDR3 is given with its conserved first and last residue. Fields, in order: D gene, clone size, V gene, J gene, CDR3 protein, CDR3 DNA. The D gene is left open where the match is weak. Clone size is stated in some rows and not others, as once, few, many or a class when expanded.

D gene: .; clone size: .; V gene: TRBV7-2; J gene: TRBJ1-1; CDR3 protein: CASSLDIYGQEAFF; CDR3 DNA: TGTGCCAGCAGCTTAGATATCTACGGACAGGAAGCTTTCTTT
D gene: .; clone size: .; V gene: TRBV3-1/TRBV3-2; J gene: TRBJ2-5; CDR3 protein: CASSQPGTNLEETQYF; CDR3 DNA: TGTGCCAGCAGCCAACCCGGGACAAACTTGGAGGAGACCCAGTACTTC
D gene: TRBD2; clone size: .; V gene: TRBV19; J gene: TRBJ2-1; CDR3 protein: CASRPTSGADNEQFF; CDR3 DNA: TGTGCCAGTAGACCCACTAGCGGGGCAGACAATGAGCAGTTCTTC
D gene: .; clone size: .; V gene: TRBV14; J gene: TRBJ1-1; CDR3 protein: CASSFNMNTEAFF; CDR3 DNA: TGTGCCAGCAGCTTTAATATGAACACTGAAGCTTTCTTT
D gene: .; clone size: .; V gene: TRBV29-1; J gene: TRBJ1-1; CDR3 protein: CSVSTGITEAFF; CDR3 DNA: TGCAGCGTTTCCACAGGGATCACTGAAGCTTTCTTT
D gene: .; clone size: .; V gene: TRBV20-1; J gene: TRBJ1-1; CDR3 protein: CSARTPDEAFF; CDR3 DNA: TGCAGTGCCCGGACGCCTGATGAAGCTTTCTTT
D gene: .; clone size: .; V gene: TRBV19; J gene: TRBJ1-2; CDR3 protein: CASRWDKASGYTF; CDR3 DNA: TGTGCCAGTAGGTGGGACAAGGCGTCTGGCTACACCTTC
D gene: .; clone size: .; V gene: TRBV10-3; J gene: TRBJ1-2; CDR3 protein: CAISGQANYGYTF; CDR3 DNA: TGTGCCATCAGTGGACAGGCTAACTATGGCTACACCTTC
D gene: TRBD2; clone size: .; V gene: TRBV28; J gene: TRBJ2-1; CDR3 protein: CASSSPSLAGVNEQFF; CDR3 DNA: TGTGCCAGCAGTTCTCCTTCCCTAGCGGGAGTTAATGAGCAGTTCTTC
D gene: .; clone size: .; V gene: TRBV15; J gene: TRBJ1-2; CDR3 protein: CATSRETNYGYTF; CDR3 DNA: TGTGCCACCAGCAGAGAGACGAACTATGGCTACACCTTC
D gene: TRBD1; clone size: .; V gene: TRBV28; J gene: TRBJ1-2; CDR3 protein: CASNVGQGRLYGYTF; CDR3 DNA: TGTGCCAGCAATGTGGGACAGGGACGCCTCTATGGCTACACCTTC
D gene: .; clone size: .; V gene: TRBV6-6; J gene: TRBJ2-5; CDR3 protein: CASSPGGPQETQYF; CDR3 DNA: TGTGCCAGCAGCCCCGGGGGTCCACAAGAGACCCAGTACTTC
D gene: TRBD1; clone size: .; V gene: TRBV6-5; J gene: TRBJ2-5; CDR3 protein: CASGTDRAAGKTQYF; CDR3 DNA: TGTGCCAGCGGAACAGACAGGGCGGCCGGGAAGACCCAGTACTTC
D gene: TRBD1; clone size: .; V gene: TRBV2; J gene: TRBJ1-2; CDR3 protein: CASSDRGQTKGYTF; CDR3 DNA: TGTGCCAGCAGTGATAGGGGACAGACGAAGGGCTACACCTTC
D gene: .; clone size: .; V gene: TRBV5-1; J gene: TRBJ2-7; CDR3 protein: CASSSTQGRSSEQYF; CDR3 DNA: TGCGCCAGCAGCTCCACGCAGGGGCGGTCGAGCGAGCAGTACTTC
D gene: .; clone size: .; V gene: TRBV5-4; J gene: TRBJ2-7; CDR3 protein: CASSTSGGEQYF; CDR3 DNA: TGTGCCAGCAGCACTAGTGGCGGCGAGCAGTACTTC
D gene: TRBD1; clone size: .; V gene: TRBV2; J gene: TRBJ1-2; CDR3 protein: CASKLGQDNYGYTF; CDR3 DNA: TGTGCCAGCAAATTGGGACAGGATAACTATGGCTACACCTTC
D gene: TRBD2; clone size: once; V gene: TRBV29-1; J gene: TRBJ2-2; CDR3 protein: CSVEREGWFNTGELFF; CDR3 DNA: TGCAGCGTTGAGCGGGAGGGGTGGTTTAACACCGGGGAGCTGTTTTTT
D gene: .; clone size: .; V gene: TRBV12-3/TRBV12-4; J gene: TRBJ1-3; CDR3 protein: CASTTPGNTIYF; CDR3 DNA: TGTGCCAGCACGACCCCTGGAAACACCATATATTTT
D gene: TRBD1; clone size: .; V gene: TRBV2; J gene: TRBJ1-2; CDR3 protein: CASRGQGDSSGYTF; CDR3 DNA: TGTGCCAGCAGAGGGCAGGGGGATTCAAGTGGCTACACCTTC
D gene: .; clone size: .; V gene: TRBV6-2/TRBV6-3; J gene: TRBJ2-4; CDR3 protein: CASSYYPPGRTKNIQYF; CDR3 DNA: TGTGCCAGCAGTTACTATCCGCCCGGTAGGACCAAAAACATTCAGTACTTC
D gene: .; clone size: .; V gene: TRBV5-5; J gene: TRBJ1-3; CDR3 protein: CASSRLQEIPGNTIYF; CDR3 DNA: TGTGCCAGCAGCCGCCTCCAAGAGATACCTGGAAACACCATATATTTT
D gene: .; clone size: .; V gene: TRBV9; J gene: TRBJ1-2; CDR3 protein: CASRGDYVNYGYTF; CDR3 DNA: TGTGCCAGCAGAGGGGACTACGTCAACTATGGCTACACCTTC
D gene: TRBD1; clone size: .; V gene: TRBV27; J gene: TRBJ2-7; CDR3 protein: CASSTPGTGNREQYF; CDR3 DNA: TGTGCCAGCAGCACTCCAGGGACAGGGAATCGTGAGCAGTACTTC
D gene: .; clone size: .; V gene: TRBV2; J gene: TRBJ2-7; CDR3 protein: CASSEPPAGGEQYF; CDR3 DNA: TGTGCCAGCAGTGAACCACCCGCCGGAGGAGAGCAGTACTTC
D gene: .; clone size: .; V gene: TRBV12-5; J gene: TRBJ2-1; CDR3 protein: CASGLRAQGKGNEQFF; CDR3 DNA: TGTGCTAGTGGTTTGAGAGCCCAGGGGAAAGGCAATGAGCAGTTCTTC
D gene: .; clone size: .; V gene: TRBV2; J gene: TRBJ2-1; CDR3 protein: CASSTGLEQFF; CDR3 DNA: TGTGCCAGCAGTACAGGATTAGAGCAGTTCTTC
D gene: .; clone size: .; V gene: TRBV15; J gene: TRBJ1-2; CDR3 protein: CATSRGERPEGYTF; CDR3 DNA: TGTGCCACCAGCAGAGGTGAGAGGCCCGAAGGCTACACCTTC
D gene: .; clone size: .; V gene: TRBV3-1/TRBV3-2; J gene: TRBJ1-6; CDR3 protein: CASSQEGASPLHF; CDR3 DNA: TGTGCCAGCAGCCAAGAGGGAGCTTCACCCCTCCACTTT
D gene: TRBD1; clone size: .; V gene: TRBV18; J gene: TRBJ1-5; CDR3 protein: CASSLTGIGQPQHF; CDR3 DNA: TGTGCCAGCTCACTGACAGGGATTGGACAGCCCCAGCATTTT
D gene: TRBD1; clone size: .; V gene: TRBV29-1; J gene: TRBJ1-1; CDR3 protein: CSVEGRGLEAFF; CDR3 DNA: TGCAGCGTTGAGGGCAGGGGGCTTGAAGCTTTCTTT
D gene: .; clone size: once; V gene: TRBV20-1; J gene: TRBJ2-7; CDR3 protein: CSASGGAISYEQYF; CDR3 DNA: TGCAGTGCTAGTGGGGGGGCTATCTCCTACGAGCAGTACTTC
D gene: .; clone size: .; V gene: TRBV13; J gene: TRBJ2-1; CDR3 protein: CASLGGWEREDEQFF; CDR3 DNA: TGTGCCAGCCTAGGGGGGTGGGAGAGGGAGGATGAGCAGTTCTTC
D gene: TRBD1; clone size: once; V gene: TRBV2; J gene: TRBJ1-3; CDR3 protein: CASSALGTGENTIYF; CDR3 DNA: TGTGCCAGCAGTGCTTTAGGGACAGGGGAAAACACCATATATTTT
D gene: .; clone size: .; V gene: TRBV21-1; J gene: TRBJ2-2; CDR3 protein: CASSPQGGGYTGELFF; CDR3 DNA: TGTGCCAGCAGCCCCCAGGGGGGAGGGTACACCGGGGAGCTGTTTTTT
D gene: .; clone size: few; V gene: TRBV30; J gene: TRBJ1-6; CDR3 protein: CAWSVSFIDSPLHF; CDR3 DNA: TGTGCCTGGAGTGTTTCGTTTATAGATTCACCCCTCCACTTT
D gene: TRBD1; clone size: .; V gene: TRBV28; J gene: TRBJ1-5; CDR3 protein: CASSPGTVGNQPQHF; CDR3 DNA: TGTGCCAGCAGCCCCGGGACAGTCGGCAATCAGCCCCAGCATTTT
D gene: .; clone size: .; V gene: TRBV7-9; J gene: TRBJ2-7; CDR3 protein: CASSFLLGYEQYF; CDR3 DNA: TGTGCCAGCAGCTTTTTGTTAGGGTACGAGCAGTACTTC
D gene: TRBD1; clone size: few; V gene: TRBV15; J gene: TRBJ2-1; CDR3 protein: CATSRAPRTGGINEQFF; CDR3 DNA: TGTGCCACCAGCAGAGCTCCCAGGACAGGGGGGATCAATGAGCAGTTCTTC
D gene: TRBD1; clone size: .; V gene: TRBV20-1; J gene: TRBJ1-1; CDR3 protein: CSASVPRGARTGGERDTEAFF; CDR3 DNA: TGCAGTGCTAGTGTACCCCGGGGGGCTAGGACAGGGGGCGAAAGGGACACTGAAGCTTTCTTT
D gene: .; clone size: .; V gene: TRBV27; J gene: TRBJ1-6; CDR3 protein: CATRTFGGHYNSPLHF; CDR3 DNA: TGTGCCACCAGAACCTTCGGGGGGCACTATAATTCACCCCTCCACTTT
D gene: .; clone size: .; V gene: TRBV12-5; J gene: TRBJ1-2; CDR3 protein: CASGALGGAGGYTF; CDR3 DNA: TGTGCTAGTGGTGCCCTGGGGGGCGCGGGGGGCTACACCTTC
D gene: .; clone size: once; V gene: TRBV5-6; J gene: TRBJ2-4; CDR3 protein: CASSLLAGLAKNIQYF; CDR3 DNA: TGTGCCAGCAGCTTGTTGGCAGGACTAGCCAAAAACATTCAGTACTTC
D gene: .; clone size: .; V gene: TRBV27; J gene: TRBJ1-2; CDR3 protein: CASRRSGVVGYTF; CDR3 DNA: TGTGCCAGCAGGAGATCAGGGGTTGTTGGCTACACCTTC
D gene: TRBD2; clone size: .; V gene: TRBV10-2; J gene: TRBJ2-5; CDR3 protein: CASSPTQAGGIQYF; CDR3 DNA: TGCGCCAGCAGCCCAACCCAAGCGGGGGGGATCCAGTACTTC
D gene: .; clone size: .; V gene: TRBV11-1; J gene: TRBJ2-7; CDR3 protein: CASSLAGNRGEQYF; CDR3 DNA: TGTGCCAGCAGCTTAGCGGGGAATCGGGGCGAGCAGTACTTC
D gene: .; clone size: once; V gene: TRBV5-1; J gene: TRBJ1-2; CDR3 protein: CASSLEPSYGYTF; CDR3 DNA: TGCGCCAGCAGCTTGGAGCCGTCCTATGGCTACACCTTC
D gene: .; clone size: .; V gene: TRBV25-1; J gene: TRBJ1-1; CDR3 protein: CASSENRMNTEAFF; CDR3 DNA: TGTGCCAGCAGTGAAAACAGGATGAACACTGAAGCTTTCTTT
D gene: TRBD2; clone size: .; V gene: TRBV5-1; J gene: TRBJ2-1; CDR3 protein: CASSPEGPGGGSYNEQFF; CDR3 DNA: TGCGCCAGCAGCCCGGAAGGGCCGGGTGGCGGGAGCTACAATGAGCAGTTCTTC
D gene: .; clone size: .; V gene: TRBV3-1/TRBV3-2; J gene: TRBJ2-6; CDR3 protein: CASSQITGANVLTF; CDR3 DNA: TGTGCCAGCAGCCAAATTACCGGGGCCAACGTCCTGACTTTC
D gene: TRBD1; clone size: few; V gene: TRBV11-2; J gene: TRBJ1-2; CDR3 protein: CASSPGTGRHPTYGYTF; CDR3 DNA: TGTGCCAGCAGCCCCGGGACAGGGCGACATCCAACTTATGGCTACACCTTC
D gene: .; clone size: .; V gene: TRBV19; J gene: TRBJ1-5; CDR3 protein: CASSISAGRNQPQHF; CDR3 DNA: TGTGCCAGTAGTATCTCCGCAGGGAGGAATCAGCCCCAGCATTTT
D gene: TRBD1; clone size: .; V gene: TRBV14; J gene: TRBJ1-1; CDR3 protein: CASSLGQGWNTEAFF; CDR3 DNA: TGTGCCAGCAGCTTGGGACAGGGGTGGAACACTGAAGCTTTCTTT
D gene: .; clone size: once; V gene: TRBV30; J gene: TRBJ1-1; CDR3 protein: CAWSPLLEAFF; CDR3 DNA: TGTGCCTGGAGTCCTCTCCTTGAAGCTTTCTTT
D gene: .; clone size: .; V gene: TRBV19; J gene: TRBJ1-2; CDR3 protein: CASSIGYAGPSRGYTF; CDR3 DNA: TGTGCCAGTAGTATCGGGTATGCGGGGCCTTCACGTGGCTACACCTTC
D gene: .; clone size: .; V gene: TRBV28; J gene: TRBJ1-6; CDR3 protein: CASSSHGGVGSPLHF; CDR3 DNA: TGTGCCAGCAGTTCTCATGGGGGGGTAGGGTCACCCCTCCACTTT
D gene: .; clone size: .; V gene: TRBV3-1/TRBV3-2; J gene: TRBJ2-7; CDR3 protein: CASSLFGGAYEQYF; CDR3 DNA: TGTGCCAGCAGCCTCTTCGGAGGGGCGTACGAGCAGTACTTC